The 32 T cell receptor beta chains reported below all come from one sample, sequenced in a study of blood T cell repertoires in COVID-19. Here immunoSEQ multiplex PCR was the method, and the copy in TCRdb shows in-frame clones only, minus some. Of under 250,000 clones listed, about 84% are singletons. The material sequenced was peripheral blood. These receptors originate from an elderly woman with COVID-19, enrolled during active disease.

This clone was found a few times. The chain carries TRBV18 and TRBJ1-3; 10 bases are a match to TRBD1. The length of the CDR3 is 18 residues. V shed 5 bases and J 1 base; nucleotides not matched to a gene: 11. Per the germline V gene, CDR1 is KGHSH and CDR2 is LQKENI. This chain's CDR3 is CASSSGQGLFLSGNTIYF. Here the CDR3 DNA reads TGTGCCAGCTCATCGGGACAGGGGTTGTTCCTATCTGGAAACACCATATATTTT.

This CDR3 is CASSYSGLAVAEQFF. CDR3 DNA sequence: TGTGCCAGCAGTTACTCGGGACTAGCGGTTGCTGAGCAGTTCTTC. The V and J genes are TRBV6-6 and TRBJ2-1, with 11 positions matching TRBD2. The trim removed 0 bases at V and 9 bases at J, leaving 4 bases unmatched. Germline CDR1 reads MNHNY; CDR2 reads SVGAGI (reference sequence). The length of the CDR3 is 15 residues.

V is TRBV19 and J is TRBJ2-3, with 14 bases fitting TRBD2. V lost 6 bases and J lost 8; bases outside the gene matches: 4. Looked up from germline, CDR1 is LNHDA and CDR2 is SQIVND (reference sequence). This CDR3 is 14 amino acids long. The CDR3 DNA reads TGTGCCAGTAGCCCGACTAGCGGGGGGGTTACGCAGTATTTT. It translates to CASSPTSGGVTQYF.

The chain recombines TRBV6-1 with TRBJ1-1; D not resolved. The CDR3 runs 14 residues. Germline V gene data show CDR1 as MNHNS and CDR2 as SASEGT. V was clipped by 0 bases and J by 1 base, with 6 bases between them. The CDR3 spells CASSEAPRNTEAFF. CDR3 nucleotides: TGTGCCAGCAGTGAAGCGCCCAGGAACACTGAAGCTTTCTTT.

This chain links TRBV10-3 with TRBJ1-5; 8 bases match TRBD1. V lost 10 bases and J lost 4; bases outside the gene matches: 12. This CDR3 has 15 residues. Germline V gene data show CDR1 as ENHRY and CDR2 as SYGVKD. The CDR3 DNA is TGTGCCACCACTTCGGGACAGGCCTTAAATCAGCCCCAGCATTTT. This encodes CATTSGQALNQPQHF.

The CDR3 spells CASQGGQNNEQFF. The CDR3 nucleotides are TGTGCCAGCCAGGGGGGACAAAACAATGAGCAGTTCTTC. V and J are TRBV18 and TRBJ2-1; the D gene is possibly TRBD1 (7 bases). Trimming shortened V by 8 bases and J by 5 bases, and 13 bases separated the two germline ends. Per germline, CDR1 KGHSH and CDR2 LQKENI. The CDR3 is 13 residues long.

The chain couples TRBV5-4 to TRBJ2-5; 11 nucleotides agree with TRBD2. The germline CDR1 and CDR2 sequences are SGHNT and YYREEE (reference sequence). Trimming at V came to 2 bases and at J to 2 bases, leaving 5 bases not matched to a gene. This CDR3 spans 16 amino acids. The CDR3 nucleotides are TGTGCCAGCAGCTTAGGTCTAGCGGGGGGACAAGAGACCCAGTACTTC. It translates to CASSLGLAGGQETQYF.

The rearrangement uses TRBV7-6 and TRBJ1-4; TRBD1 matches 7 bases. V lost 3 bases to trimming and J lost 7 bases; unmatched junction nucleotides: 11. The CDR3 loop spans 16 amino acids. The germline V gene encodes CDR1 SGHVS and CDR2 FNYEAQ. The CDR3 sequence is CASSFRPTGSGEKLFF. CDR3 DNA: TGTGCCAGCAGCTTCCGCCCGACAGGGTCTGGTGAAAAACTGTTTTTT. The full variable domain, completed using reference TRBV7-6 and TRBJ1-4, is GAGVSQSPRYKVTKRGQDVALRCDPISGHVSLYWYRQALGQGPEFLTYFNYEAQQDKSGLPNDRFSAERPEGSISTLTIQRTEQRDSAMYRCASSFRPTGSGEKLFFGSGTQLSVL.

CDR3 nucleotide sequence: TGTGCCAGCAGTGAAAGGAGGGTCGGTGAGCAGTTCTTC. This encodes CASSERRVGEQFF. The V gene is TRBV6-1, the J gene TRBJ2-1; perhaps TRBD2 as D (6 bases). CDR3 length equals 13 residues. Germline values: CDR1 MNHNS, CDR2 SASEGT. V lost 2 bases, J lost 9 bases, and 11 bases lay in between.

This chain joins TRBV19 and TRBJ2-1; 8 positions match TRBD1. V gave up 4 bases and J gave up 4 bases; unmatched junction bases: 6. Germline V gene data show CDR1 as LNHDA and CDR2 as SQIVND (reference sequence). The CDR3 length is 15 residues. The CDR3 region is CASSRRTGSYNEQFF. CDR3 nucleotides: TGTGCCAGTAGTAGGCGGACAGGGTCGTACAATGAGCAGTTCTTC. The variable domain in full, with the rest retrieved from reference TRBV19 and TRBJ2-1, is DGGITQSPKYLFRKEGQNVTLSCEQNLNHDAMYWYRQDPGQGLRLIYYSQIVNDFQKGDIAEGYSVSREKKESFPLTVTSAQKNPTAFYLCASSRRTGSYNEQFFGPGTRLTVL.

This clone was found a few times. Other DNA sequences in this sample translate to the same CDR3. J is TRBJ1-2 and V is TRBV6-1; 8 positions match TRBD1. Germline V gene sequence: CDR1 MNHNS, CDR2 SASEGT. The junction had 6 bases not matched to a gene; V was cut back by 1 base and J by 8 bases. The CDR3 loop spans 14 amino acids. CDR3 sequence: CASSEEAGGQGYTF. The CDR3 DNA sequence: TGTGCCAGCAGTGAAGAGGCAGGGGGCCAAGGCTACACCTTC.

The DNA of the CDR3 is TGTGCCAGCGGGGACAGACTGAACACTGAAGCTTTCTTT. It codes for CASGDRLNTEAFF. This chain joins TRBV2 and TRBJ1-1, with 7 bases that match TRBD1. The CDR3 loop spans 13 amino acids. CDR1 is SNHLY and CDR2 is FYNNEI in the germline V gene. J lost 0 bases, V lost 8 bases, and 3 bases had no gene match.

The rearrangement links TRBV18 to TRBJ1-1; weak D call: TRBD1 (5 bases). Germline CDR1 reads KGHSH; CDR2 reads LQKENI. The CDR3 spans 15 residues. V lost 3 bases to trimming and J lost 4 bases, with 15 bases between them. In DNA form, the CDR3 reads TGTGCCAGCTCACCGGGGAGGGCAGGGTTCACTGAAGCTTTCTTT. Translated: CASSPGRAGFTEAFF.

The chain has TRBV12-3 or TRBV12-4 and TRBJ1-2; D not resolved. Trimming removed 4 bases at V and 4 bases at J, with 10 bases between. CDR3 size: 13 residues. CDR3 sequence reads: CASSSGGSYGYTF. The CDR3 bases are TGTGCCAGCAGTTCGGGAGGAAGCTATGGCTACACCTTC.

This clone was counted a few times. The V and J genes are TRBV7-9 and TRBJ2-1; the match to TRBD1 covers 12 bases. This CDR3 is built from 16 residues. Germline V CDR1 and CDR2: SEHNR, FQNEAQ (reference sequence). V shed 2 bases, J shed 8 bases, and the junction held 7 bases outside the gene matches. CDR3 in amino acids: CASSLTRDRGRDEQFF. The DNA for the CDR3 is TGTGCCAGCAGCTTAACCCGGGACAGGGGGCGGGATGAGCAGTTCTTC. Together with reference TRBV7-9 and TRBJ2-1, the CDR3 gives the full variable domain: DTGVSQNPRHKITKRGQNVTFRCDPISEHNRLYWYRQTLGQGPEFLTYFQNEAQLEKSRLLSDRFSAERPKGSFSTLEIQRTEQGDSAMYLCASSLTRDRGRDEQFFGPGTRLTVL.

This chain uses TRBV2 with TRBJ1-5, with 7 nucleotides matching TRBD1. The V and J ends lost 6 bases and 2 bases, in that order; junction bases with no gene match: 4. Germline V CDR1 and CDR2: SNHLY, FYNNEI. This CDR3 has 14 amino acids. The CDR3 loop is CASSLTGGNQPQHF. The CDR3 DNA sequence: TGTGCCAGCAGCCTCACAGGGGGCAATCAGCCCCAGCATTTT. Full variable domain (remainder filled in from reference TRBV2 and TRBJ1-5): EPEVTQTPSHQVTQMGQEVILRCVPISNHLYFYWYRQILGQKVEFLVSFYNNEISEKSEIFDDQFSVERPDGSNFTLKIRSTKLEDSAMYFCASSLTGGNQPQHFGDGTRLSIL.

CDR3 in DNA: TGCGCCAGCAGCTTAGGTCCTAGCGGGGACACAGATACGCAGTATTTT. Protein: CASSLGPSGDTDTQYF. This chain connects TRBV5-1 to TRBJ2-3; 9 bases line up with TRBD2. Trimming at V came to 2 bases and at J to 2 bases, leaving 6 bases not matched to a gene. The CDR3 is 16 residues long. Germline lookup yields CDR1 SGHRS and CDR2 YFSETQ.

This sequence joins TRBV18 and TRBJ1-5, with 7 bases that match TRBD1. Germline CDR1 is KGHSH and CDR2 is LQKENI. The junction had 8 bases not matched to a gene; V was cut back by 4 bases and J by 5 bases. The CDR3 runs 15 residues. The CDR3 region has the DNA TGTGCCAGCTCACGTATCGGGACAGATGATCAGCCCCAGCATTTT. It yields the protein CASSRIGTDDQPQHF.

The CDR3, as DNA: TGTGCCAGCAGTTACATAAATTCCCAGGGGCCCCAGCATTTT. Protein product: CASSYINSQGPQHF. The V gene is TRBV6-5, the J gene TRBJ1-5; maybe TRBD1 (5 bases). The CDR3 runs 14 residues. Trimming removed 2 bases from V and 9 bases from J, with 14 bases in between. Per the germline V gene, CDR1 is MNHEY and CDR2 is SVGAGI.

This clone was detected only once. The chain's CDR3 is CASSGLTSQPQHF. In nucleotides, the CDR3 is TGTGCCAGCAGTGGACTCACCAGTCAGCCCCAGCATTTT. This sequence joins TRBV2 and TRBJ1-5; no firm D call. In germline, CDR1 is SNHLY, CDR2 FYNNEI. The ends were cut back, 4 bases at V and 6 bases at J, with 10 bases in the middle. This CDR3 region has 13 residues.

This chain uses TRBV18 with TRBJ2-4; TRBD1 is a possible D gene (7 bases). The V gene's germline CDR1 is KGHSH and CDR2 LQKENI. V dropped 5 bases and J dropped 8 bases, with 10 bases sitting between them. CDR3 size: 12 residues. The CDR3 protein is CASSARGDIQYF. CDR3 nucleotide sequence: TGTGCCAGCTCAGCCAGGGGGGACATTCAGTACTTC.

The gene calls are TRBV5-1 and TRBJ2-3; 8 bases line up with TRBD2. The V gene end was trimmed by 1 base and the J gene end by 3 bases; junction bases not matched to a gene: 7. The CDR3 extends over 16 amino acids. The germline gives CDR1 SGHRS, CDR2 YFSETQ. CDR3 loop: CASSLPVSGGTDTQYF. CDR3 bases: TGCGCCAGCAGCTTGCCAGTGAGCGGGGGTACAGATACGCAGTATTTT.

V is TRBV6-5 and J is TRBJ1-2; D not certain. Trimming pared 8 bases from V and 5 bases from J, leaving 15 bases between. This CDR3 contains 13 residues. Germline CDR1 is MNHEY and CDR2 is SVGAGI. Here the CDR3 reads CASDIGSLYGYTF. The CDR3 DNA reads TGTGCCAGCGACATCGGCTCACTTTATGGCTACACCTTC.

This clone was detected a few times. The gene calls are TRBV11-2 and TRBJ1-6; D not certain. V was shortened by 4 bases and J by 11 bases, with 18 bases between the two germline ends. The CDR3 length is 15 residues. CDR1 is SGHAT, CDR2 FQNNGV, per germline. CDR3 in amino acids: CASSSSTGLRTPLHF. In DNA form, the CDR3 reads TGTGCCAGCAGCTCAAGTACCGGGTTAAGGACACCCCTCCACTTT.

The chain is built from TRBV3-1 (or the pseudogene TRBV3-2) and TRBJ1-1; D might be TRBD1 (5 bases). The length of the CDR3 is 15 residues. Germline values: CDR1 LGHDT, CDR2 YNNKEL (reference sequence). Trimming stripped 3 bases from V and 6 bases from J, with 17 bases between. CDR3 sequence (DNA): TGTGCCAGCAGCCAGTCCTCTAGGGGAATCCCTGAAGCTTTCTTT. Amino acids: CASSQSSRGIPEAFF.

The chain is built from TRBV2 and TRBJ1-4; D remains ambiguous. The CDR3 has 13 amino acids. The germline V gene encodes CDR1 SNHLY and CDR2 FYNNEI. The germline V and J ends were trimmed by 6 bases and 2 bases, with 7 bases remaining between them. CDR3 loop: CASRTDTNEKLFF. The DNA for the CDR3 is TGTGCCAGCAGAACAGACACTAATGAAAAACTGTTTTTT.

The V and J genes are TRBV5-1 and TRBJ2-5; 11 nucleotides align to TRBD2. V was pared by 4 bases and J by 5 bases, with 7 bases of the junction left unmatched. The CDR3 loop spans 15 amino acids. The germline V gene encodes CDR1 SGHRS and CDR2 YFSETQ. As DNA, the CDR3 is TGCGCCAGCAGCCAAGTAGCGGGGGGGCCCGAGACCCAGTACTTC. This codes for CASSQVAGGPETQYF.

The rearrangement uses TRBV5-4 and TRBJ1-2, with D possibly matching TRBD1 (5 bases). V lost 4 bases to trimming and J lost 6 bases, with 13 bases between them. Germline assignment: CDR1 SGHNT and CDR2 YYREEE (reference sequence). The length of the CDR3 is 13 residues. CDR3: CASSTRGYHGYTF. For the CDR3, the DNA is TGTGCCAGCAGCACAAGGGGTTACCATGGCTACACCTTC.

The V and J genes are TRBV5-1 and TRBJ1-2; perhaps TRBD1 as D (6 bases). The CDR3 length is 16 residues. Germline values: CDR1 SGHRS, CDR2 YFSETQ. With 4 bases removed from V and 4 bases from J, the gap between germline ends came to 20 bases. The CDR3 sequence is CASSVGTPTVLYGYTF. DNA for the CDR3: TGCGCCAGCAGCGTTGGGACACCGACTGTTCTCTATGGCTACACCTTC. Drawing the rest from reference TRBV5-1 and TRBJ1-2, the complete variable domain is KAGVTQTPRYLIKTRGQQVTLSCSPISGHRSVSWYQQTPGQGLQFLFEYFSETQRNKGNFPGRFSGRQFSNSRSEMNVSTLELGDSALYLCASSVGTPTVLYGYTFGSGTRLTVV.

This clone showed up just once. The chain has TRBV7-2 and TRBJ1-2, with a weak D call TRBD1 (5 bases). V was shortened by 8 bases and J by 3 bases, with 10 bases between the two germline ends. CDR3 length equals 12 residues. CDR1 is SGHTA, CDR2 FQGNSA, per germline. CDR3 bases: TGTGCCAGCTCGGGGGGGGACTATGGCTACACCTTC. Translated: CASSGGDYGYTF.

CDR3 in amino acids: CASSQDFGQAITEAFF. DNA of the CDR3: TGTGCCAGCAGCCAAGATTTCGGACAGGCCATAACTGAAGCTTTCTTT. The chain joins TRBV14 to TRBJ1-1; 7 bases match TRBD1. J lost 5 bases, V lost 0 bases, and 9 bases had no gene match. The CDR3 is made up of 16 amino acids. Germline CDR1 SGHDN, CDR2 FVKESK.

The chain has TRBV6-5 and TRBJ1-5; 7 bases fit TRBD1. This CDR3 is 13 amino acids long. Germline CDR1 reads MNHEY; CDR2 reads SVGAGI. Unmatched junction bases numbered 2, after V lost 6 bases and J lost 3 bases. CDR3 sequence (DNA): TGTGCCAGCAGGGGACAGTACAATCAGCCCCAGCATTTT. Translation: CASRGQYNQPQHF.